The sequence of this TCR beta chain was determined in a study of T cells after yellow fever vaccination. General study results and limits: Reappearing after the booster were most of the clones from primary vaccination (about 95% CD4, approximately 86% CD8). A weaker secondary response peaked on day 5, the primary on day 15.

As TCR cDNA was made by 5'RACE template switching, a universal primer site and UMIs were added. TCRdb re-derived calls from the 5' RACE reads in MiXCR, one entry per CDR3 protein. The sample shows 320,000 or so distinct CDR3 sequences, around 8.1% of them seen only once. Of note for this clonotype: Its target is unknown.

Sequencing used PBMCs, obtained approximately 40 days after the first yellow fever vaccination. The TCR was taken from a man aged 18 to 30 who received the YFV17D yellow fever vaccine.

The CDR3 DNA reads TGCGCCAGCAGCCCACCAATTTGGGCGATAGGGCAGGAGACCGAAAAACTGTTTTTT. This gives the protein CASSPPIWAIGQETEKLFF. This chain connects TRBV4-1 to TRBJ1-4; D call uncertain. The CDR3 totals 19 residues. Trimming shortened V by 4 bases and J by 8 bases, and 29 bases separated the two germline ends. Germline V gene sequence: CDR1 MGHRA, CDR2 YSYEKL.